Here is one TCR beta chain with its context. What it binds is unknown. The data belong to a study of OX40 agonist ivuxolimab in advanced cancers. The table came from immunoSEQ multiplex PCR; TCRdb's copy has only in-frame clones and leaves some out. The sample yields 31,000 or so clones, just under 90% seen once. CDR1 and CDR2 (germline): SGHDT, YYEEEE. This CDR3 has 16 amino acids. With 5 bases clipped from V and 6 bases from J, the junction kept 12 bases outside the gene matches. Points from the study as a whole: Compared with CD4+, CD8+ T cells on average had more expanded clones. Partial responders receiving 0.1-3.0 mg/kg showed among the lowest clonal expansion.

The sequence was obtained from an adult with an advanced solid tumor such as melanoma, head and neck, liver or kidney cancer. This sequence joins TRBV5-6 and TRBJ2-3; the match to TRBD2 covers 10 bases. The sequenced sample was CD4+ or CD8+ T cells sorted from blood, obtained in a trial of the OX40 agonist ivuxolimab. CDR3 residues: CASSPGLAAIGDTQYF. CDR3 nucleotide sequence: TGTGCCAGCAGTCCCGGACTAGCGGCGATAGGGGATACGCAGTATTTT.